These 5 T cell receptor beta chains share one sample of origin, sequenced in a study of Ad26.COV2.S vaccination and SARS-CoV-2 variants. Sequencing was performed with immunoSEQ multiplex PCR; in TCRdb, only in-frame clones are kept and a portion is missing. The table records around 450,000 clones, over 75% of them present only once. Treatment: over 15 received Ad26.COV2.S at low or high dose, single or two shots; a few received placebo; per-sample allocation not given. At day 63 after the first vaccine or placebo injection, samples were drawn. Sequences were derived from peripheral blood, sampled in a trial of Ad26.COV2.S vaccine versus placebo. These receptors were obtained from a person between 18 and 59 years old who received the Ad26.COV2.S COVID-19 vaccine or a placebo.

V is TRBV5-4 and J is TRBJ1-4; unclear D gene. The CDR3 sequence is 15 residues long. Germline V gene sequence: CDR1 SGHNT, CDR2 YYREEE (reference sequence). V was shortened by 0 bases and J by 0 bases, with 6 bases between the two germline ends. DNA for the CDR3: TGTGCCAGCAGCTTGGGCAGAGCAACTAATGAAAAACTGTTTTTT. Translated: CASSLGRATNEKLFF.

The chain joins TRBV12-3 or TRBV12-4 to TRBJ2-7; D gene ambiguous. The CDR3 loop spans 12 amino acids. V lost 1 base and J 8 bases, leaving 9 bases between the germline ends. The CDR3 here is CASSLGGRKQYF. In nucleotides, the CDR3 is TGTGCCAGCAGTTTAGGCGGACGGAAGCAGTACTTC.

V gene TRBV9 combines with J gene TRBJ1-1; perhaps TRBD1 as D (5 bases). Germline values: CDR1 SGDLS, CDR2 YYNGEE. The CDR3 length is 15 residues. V shed 4 bases and J shed 1 base, with 14 bases lying between them. CDR3 sequence (DNA): TGTGCCAGCAGCCGCAGTGGGGCCCGGAACACTGAAGCTTTCTTT. It specifies CASSRSGARNTEAFF.

V gene TRBV19 combines with J gene TRBJ2-5; D gene ambiguous. Trimming stripped 9 bases from V and 1 base from J, with 12 bases between. The CDR3 extends over 13 amino acids. Germline V CDR1 and CDR2: LNHDA, SQIVND (reference sequence). This chain's CDR3 is CASSLTTQETQYF. As DNA, the CDR3 is TGTGCCAGCTCCCTAACTACCCAAGAGACCCAGTACTTC.

The V gene is TRBV11-1, the J gene TRBJ2-1; 7 bases map to TRBD1. Germline CDR1 SGHAT, CDR2 FQDESV (reference sequence). Trimming took 7 bases from V and 3 from J; bases not matched to a gene: 6. The CDR3 is 14 amino acids. Written as DNA, the CDR3 is TGTGCCAGCATACAACAGGGGTACTACAATGAGCAGTTCTTC. Residues: CASIQQGYYNEQFF.